This T cell receptor (beta chain) was profiled in a study of blood T cell repertoires in COVID-19. Study-wide context: Italy, Spain and the United States were the sources of the convalescent and acute COVID-19 samples. T cells, B-cell-depleted T cells, or PBMCs supplied cDNA or gDNA.

Original methodology: Estimated nucleated cell counts came from reference gene primer amplification. The protocol was immunoSEQ multiplex PCR, while the TCRdb copy is restricted to in-frame clones and leaves out a portion. For V, J and clone size, that table is used; D and trimming come from the DNA. The table lists around 100,000 clones, about four fifths of them singletons. CDR3 length: 15 amino acids. Germline V gene data show CDR1 as MDHEN and CDR2 as SYDVKM. The J segment lost 1 base and the V segment lost 4 bases, leaving 4 bases of the junction unmatched. The rearrangement uses TRBV28 and TRBJ1-2; 9 bases match TRBD1. This sequence was found in an elderly woman with active or convalescent COVID-19. Sequencing was carried out using peripheral blood. CDR3 nucleotides: TGTGCCAGCAGTTCTCGGACAGGGGTTAACTATGGCTACACCTTC. The encoded protein is CASSSRTGVNYGYTF.